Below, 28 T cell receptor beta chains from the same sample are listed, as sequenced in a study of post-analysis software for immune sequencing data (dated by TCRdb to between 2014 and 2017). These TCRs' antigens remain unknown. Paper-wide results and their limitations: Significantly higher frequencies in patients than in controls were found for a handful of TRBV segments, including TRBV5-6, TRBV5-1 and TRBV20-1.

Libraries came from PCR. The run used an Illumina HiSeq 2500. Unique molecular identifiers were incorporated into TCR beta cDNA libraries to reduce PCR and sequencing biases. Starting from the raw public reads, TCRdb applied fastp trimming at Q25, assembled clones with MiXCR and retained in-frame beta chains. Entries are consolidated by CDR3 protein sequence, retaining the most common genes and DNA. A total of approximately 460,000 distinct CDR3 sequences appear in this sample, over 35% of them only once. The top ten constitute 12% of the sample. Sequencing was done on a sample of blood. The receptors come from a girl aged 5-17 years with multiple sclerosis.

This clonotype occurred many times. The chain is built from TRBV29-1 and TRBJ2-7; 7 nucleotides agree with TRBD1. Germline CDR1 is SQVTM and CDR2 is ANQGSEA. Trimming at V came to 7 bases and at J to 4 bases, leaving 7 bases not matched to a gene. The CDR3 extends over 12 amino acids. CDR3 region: CSAGTALYEQYF. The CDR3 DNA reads TGCAGCGCCGGGACAGCCTTGTACGAGCAGTACTTC.

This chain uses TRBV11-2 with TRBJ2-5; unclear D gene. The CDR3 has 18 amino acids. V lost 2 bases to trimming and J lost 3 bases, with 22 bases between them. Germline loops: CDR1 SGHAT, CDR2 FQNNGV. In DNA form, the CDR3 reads TGTGCCAGCAGCTTAATATTTGGTCTAGGTGGCACCAAAGAGACCCAGTACTTC. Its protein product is CASSLIFGLGGTKETQYF. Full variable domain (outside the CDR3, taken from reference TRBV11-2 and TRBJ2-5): EAGVAQSPRYKIIEKRQSVAFWCNPISGHATLYWYQQILGQGPKLLIQFQNNGVVDDSQLPKDRFSAERLKGVDSTLKIQPAKLEDSAVYLCASSLIFGLGGTKETQYFGPGTRLLVL.

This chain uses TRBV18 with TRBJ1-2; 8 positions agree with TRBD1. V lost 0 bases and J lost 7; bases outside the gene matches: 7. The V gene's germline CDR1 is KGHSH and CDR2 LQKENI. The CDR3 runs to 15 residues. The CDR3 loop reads CASSPPSQGAFGYTF. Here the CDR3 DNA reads TGTGCCAGCTCACCACCGTCTCAGGGGGCCTTTGGCTACACCTTC.

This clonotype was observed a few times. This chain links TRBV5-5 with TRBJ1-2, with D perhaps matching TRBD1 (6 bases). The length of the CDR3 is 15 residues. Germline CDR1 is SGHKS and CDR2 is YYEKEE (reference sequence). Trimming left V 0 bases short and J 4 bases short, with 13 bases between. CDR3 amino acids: CASSLGPDSGYGYTF. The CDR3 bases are TGTGCCAGCAGCTTGGGACCGGACAGTGGCTATGGCTACACCTTC.

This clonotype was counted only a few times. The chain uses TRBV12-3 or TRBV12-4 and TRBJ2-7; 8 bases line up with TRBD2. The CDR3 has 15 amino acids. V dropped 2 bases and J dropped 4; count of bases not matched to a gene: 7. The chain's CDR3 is CASSLFSSGSYEQYF. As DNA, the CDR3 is TGTGCCAGCAGTTTATTTTCTAGCGGGTCTTACGAGCAGTACTTC.

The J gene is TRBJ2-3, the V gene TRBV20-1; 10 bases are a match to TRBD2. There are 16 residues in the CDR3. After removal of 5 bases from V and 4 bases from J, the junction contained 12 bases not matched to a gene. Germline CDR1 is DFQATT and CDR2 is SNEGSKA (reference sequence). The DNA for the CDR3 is TGCAGTGCTCCCGGGACTAGCGCGAGTCTCGCAGATACGCAGTATTTT. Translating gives CSAPGTSASLADTQYF.

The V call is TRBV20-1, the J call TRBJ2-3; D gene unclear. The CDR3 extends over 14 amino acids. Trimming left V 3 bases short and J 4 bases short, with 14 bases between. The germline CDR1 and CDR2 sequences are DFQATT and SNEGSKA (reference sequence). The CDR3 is CSASGVTNSDTQYF. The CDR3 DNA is TGCAGTGCTAGTGGTGTGACGAACTCAGATACGCAGTATTTT.

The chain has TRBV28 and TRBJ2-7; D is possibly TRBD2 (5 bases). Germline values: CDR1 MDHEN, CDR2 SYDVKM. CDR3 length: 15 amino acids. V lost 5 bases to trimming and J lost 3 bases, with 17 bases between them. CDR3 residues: CASSNPRDEIYEQYF. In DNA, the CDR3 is TGTGCCAGCAGTAACCCCCGGGATGAGATCTACGAGCAGTACTTC. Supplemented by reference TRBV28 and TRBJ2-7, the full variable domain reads DVKVTQSSRYLVKRTGEKVFLECVQDMDHENMFWYRQDPGLGLRLIYFSYDVKMKEKGDIPEGYSVSREKKERFSLILESASTNQTSMYLCASSNPRDEIYEQYFGPGTRLTVT.

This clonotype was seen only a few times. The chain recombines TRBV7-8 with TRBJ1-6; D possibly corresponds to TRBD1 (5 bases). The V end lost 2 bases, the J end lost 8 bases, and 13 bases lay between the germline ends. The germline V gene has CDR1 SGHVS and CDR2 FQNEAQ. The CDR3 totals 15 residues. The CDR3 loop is CASSLSSQGDSPLHF. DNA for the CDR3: TGTGCCAGCAGCTTATCGTCCCAGGGAGATTCACCCCTCCACTTT.

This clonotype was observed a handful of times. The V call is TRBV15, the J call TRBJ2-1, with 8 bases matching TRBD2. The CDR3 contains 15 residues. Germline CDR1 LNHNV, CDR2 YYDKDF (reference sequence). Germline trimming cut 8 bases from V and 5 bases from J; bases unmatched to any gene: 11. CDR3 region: CATGLLSGVDNEQFF. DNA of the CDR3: TGTGCCACCGGATTACTTAGCGGGGTCGACAATGAGCAGTTCTTC.

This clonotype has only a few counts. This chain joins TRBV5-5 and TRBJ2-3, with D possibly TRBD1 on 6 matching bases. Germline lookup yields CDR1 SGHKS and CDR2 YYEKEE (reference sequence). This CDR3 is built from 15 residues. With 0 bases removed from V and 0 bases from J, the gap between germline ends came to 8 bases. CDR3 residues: CASSLGTVSTDTQYF. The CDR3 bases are TGTGCCAGCAGCTTGGGGACAGTCAGCACAGATACGCAGTATTTT.

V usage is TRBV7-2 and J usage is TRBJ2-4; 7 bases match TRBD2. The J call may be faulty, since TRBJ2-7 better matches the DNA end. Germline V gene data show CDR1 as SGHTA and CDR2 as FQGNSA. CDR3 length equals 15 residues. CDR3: CASSFGGPSGYEQYF. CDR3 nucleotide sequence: TGTGCCAGCAGCTTTGGGGGACCTAGCGGCTACGAGCAGTACTTC.

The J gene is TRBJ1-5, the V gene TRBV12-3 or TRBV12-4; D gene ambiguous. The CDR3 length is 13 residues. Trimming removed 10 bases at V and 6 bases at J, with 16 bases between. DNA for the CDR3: TGTGCCACCTCCTTTACGAGTCCTCAGCCCCAGCATTTT. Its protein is CATSFTSPQPQHF.

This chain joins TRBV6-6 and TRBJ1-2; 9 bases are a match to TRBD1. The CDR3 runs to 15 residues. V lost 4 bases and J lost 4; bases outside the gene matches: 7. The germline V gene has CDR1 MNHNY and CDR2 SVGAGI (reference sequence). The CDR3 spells CASSSTGGKGYGYTF. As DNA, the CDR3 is TGTGCCAGCAGTTCTACAGGGGGCAAGGGCTATGGCTACACCTTC.

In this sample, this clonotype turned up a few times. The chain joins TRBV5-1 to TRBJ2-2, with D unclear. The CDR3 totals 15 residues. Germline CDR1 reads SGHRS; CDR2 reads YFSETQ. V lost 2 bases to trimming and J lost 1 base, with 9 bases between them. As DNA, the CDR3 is TGCGCCAGCAGCTTCCTCGCCCAGAACACCGGGGAGCTGTTTTTT. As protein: CASSFLAQNTGELFF. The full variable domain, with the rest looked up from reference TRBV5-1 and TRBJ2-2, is KAGVTQTPRYLIKTRGQQVTLSCSPISGHRSVSWYQQTPGQGLQFLFEYFSETQRNKGNFPGRFSGRQFSNSRSEMNVSTLELGDSALYLCASSFLAQNTGELFFGEGSRLTVL.

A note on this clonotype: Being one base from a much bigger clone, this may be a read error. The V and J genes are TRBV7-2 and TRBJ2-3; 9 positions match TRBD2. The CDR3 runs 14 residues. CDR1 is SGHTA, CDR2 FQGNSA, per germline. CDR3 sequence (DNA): TGTGCCAGCAGCTTTAGCGGGAGCACAGATACGCAGTGTTTT. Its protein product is CASSFSGSTDTQCF.

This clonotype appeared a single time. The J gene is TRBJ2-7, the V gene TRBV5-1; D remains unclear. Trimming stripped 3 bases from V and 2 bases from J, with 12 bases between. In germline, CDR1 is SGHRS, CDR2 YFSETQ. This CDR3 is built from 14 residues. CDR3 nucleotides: TGCGCCAGCAGCTCGGTGACTCCTCCCTACGAGCAGTACTTC. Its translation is CASSSVTPPYEQYF.

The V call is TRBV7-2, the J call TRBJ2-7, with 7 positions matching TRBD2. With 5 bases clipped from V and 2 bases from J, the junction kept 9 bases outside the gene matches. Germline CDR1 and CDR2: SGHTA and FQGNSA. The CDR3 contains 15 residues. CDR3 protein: CASSPLAGVAYEQYF. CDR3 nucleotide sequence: TGTGCCAGCAGCCCACTCGCGGGAGTAGCCTACGAGCAGTACTTC.

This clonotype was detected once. The CDR3 nucleotides are TGTGCCAGCAGCTTCGGTCACACTGCCTACAATGAGCAGTTCTTC. Its protein is CASSFGHTAYNEQFF. The rearrangement uses TRBV11-2 and TRBJ2-1; D is uncertain. The V gene lost 3 bases and the J gene lost 2 bases, with 11 bases spanning the gap. Germline V gene sequence: CDR1 SGHAT, CDR2 FQNNGV. The CDR3 has 15 amino acids.

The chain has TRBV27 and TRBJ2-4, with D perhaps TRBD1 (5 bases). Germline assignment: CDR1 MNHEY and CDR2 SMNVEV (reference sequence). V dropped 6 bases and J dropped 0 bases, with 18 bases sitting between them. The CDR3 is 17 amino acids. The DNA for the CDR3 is TGTGCCAGCAGCGTGGGGCCGGGCGATGTAGCCAAAAACATTCAGTACTTC. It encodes CASSVGPGDVAKNIQYF.

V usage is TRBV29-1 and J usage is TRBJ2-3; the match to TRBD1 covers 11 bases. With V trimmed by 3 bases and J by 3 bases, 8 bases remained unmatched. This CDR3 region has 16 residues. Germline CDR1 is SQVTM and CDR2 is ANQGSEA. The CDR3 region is CSVELLDRGPTDTQYF. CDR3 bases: TGCAGCGTTGAGCTTTTGGACAGGGGGCCTACAGATACGCAGTATTTT.

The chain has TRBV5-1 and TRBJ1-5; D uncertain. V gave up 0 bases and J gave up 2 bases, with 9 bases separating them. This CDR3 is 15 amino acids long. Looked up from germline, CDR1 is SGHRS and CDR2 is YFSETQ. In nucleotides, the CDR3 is TGCGCCAGCAGCTTGGATGGGCGGGGCAATCAGCCCCAGCATTTT. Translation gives CASSLDGRGNQPQHF. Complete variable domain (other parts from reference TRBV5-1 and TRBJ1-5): KAGVTQTPRYLIKTRGQQVTLSCSPISGHRSVSWYQQTPGQGLQFLFEYFSETQRNKGNFPGRFSGRQFSNSRSEMNVSTLELGDSALYLCASSLDGRGNQPQHFGDGTRLSIL.

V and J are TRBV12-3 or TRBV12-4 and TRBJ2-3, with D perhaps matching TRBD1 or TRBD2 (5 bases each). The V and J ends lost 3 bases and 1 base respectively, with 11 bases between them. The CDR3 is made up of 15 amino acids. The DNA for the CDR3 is TGTGCCAGCAGTTTTGGGACGCCTGGCACAGATACGCAGTATTTT. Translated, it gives CASSFGTPGTDTQYF.

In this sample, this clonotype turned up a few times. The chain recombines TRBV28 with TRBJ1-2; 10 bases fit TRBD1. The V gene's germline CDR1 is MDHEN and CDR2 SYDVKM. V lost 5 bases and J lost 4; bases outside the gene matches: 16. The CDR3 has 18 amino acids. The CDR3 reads CASSPPGQGTYVSYGYTF. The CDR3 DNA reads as TGTGCCAGCAGTCCTCCGGGACAGGGGACGTATGTTAGCTATGGCTACACCTTC.

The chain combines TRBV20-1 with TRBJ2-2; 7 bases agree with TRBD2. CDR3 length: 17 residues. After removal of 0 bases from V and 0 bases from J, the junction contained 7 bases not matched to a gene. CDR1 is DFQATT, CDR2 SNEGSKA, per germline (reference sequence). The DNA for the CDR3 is TGCAGTGCTAGAGATCAGTCTAGCGGAGCGAACACCGGGGAGCTGTTTTTT. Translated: CSARDQSSGANTGELFF.

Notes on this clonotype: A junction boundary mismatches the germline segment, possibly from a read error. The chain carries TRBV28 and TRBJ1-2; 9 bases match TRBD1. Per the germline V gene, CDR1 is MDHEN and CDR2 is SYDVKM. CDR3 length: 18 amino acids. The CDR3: CASSLLVTGGAGNYGYTF. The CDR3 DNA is TGTGCTAGCAGTTTATTAGTAACAGGGGGCGCGGGTAACTATGGCTACACCTTC.

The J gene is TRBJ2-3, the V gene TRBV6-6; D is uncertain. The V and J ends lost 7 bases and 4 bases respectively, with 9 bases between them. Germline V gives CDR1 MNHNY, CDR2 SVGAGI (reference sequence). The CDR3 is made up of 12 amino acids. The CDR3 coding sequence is TGTGCCAGCACCAGGACCGCAGATACGCAGTATTTT. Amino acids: CASTRTADTQYF.

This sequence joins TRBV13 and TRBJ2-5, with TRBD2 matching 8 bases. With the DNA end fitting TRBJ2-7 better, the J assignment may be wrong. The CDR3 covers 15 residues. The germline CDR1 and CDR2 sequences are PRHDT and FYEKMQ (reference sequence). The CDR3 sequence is CASSLGQRREGEQYF. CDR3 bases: TGTGCCAGCAGCTTAGGCCAGAGACGGGAGGGCGAGCAGTACTTC.